One and the same sample provided the 20 T cell receptor beta chains below, sequenced in a study of T cell responses to AZD1222 COVID-19 vaccine. Produced via immunoSEQ multiplex PCR; TCRdb's table is partial and in-frame only. The sample lists some 130,000 clones; roughly 90% were seen once. Specimen: peripheral blood, collected on day 0 of AZD1222 vaccination. The receptors shown here come from an adult in good health.

CDR3: CASIPSGGRVYTQYF. CDR3 DNA sequence: TGTGCCAGCATCCCCTCGGGAGGTCGGGTTTATACGCAGTATTTT. The chain carries TRBV27 and TRBJ2-3; 7 bases map to TRBD2. Germline CDR1 and CDR2: MNHEY and SMNVEV (reference sequence). The J segment lost 7 bases and the V segment lost 7 bases, leaving 14 bases of the junction unmatched. The length of the CDR3 is 15 residues.

The chain employs TRBV7-2 and TRBJ2-3; unclear D gene. The V gene's germline CDR1 is SGHTA and CDR2 FQGNSA. Between the trimmed V and J ends, which lost 0 bases and 1 base, there was a span of 5 bases. The CDR3 covers 14 residues. CDR3 sequence (DNA): TGTGCCAGCAGCTTAGCGCACCGCACAGATACGCAGTATTTT. This encodes CASSLAHRTDTQYF.

The chain joins TRBV7-2 to TRBJ1-5; D ambiguous. The CDR3 totals 13 residues. V was shortened by 0 bases and J by 5 bases, with 5 bases between the two germline ends. Germline V gene sequence: CDR1 SGHTA, CDR2 FQGNSA. CDR3 amino acids: CASSLARDQPQHF. DNA of the CDR3: TGTGCCAGCAGCTTAGCCCGAGATCAGCCCCAGCATTTT.

V is TRBV7-6 and J is TRBJ2-5, with D possibly being TRBD2 (7 bases). Germline V gene data show CDR1 as SGHVS and CDR2 as FNYEAQ. This CDR3 has 15 amino acids. V gave up 4 bases and J gave up 5 bases, with 17 bases separating them. This chain's CDR3 is CASSSNGGARETQYF. In nucleotides, the CDR3 is TGTGCCAGCAGCTCTAATGGGGGGGCTCGGGAGACCCAGTACTTC.

This clone was counted between two and nine times. The rearrangement uses TRBV12-5 and TRBJ2-1; the D gene is possibly TRBD1 (5 bases). Germline CDR1 and CDR2: LGHNT and FRNRAP. This CDR3 spans 17 amino acids. Trimming took off 6 bases at V and 0 bases at J, with 18 bases between the two ends. Here the CDR3 reads CASGTGPKGISYNEQFF. The CDR3 DNA reads TGTGCTAGTGGGACCGGGCCTAAGGGGATCTCCTACAATGAGCAGTTCTTC.

The genes are TRBV27 and TRBJ2-2; 10 bases are a match to TRBD1. Germline V gene lookup returns CDR1 MNHEY and CDR2 SMNVEV (reference sequence). Trimming cost V 3 bases and J 2 bases; bases outside gene matches: 6. This CDR3 spans 17 amino acids. Written as DNA, the CDR3 is TGTGCCAGCAGTTTCATCCGGACAGGGGGTAACACCGGGGAGCTGTTTTTT. As protein: CASSFIRTGGNTGELFF.

The V gene is TRBV12-3 or TRBV12-4, the J gene TRBJ1-6; D ambiguous. The V gene lost 6 bases and the J gene lost 12 bases, with 12 bases spanning the gap. The CDR3 spans 12 residues. The CDR3 region has the DNA TGTGCCAGCAGCCCCAACCGGGAACCCCTCCACTTT. Its translation is CASSPNREPLHF.

The gene calls are TRBV3-1 (or the pseudogene TRBV3-2) and TRBJ2-5; D is ambiguous. The V end was cut by 1 base, the J end by 5 bases, with 11 bases between. Germline V lookup: CDR1 LGHDT, CDR2 YNNKEL (reference sequence). The CDR3 consists of 14 residues. This CDR3 reads CASSQVWLEETQYF. The CDR3 nucleotides are TGTGCCAGCAGCCAAGTATGGCTAGAGGAGACCCAGTACTTC.

CDR3 DNA: TGTGCCAGCTCACCGCTCCATCTCGGACTAGCGGGAACCTACGAGCAGTACTTC. Its translation: CASSPLHLGLAGTYEQYF. The J gene is TRBJ2-7, the V gene TRBV18, with 12 bases that match TRBD2. This CDR3 comprises 18 residues. Germline V gene lookup returns CDR1 KGHSH and CDR2 LQKENI. Losses at the gene ends were 3 bases for V and 2 bases for J; bases not matched to a gene: 11.

This clone was seen once. The chain combines TRBV6-2 or TRBV6-3 with TRBJ1-5; no clear D. V lost 2 bases, J lost 8 bases, and 13 bases lay in between. The V gene's germline CDR1 is MNHEY and CDR2 SVGEGT. The CDR3 has 14 amino acids. The CDR3 DNA reads TGTGCCAGCAGTTACCGAGGTTTGAGGGAGCCCCAGCATTTT. It codes for CASSYRGLREPQHF.

The chain uses TRBV4-2 and TRBJ1-4; no definite D call. Germline V gene sequence: CDR1 LGHNA, CDR2 YNFKEQ. V was clipped by 1 base and J by 1 base, with 13 bases between them. The CDR3 runs 17 residues. In DNA form, the CDR3 reads TGTGCCAGCAGCCAAGGCACTTCAAGGGTAACTAATGAAAAACTGTTTTTT. Its protein is CASSQGTSRVTNEKLFF.

This chain uses TRBV7-7 with TRBJ2-5, with TRBD1 identical over 11 bases. The CDR3 is 18 residues long. With 5 bases clipped from V and 5 bases from J, the junction kept 16 bases outside the gene matches. CDR1 is SSHAT, CDR2 FNYEAQ, per germline (reference sequence). The CDR3 sequence is CASSLGRRDRGFGETQYF. The CDR3 DNA reads TGTGCCAGCAGCCTAGGCCGCCGGGACAGGGGGTTTGGGGAGACCCAGTACTTC.

This chain uses TRBV27 with TRBJ1-1, with unresolved D. Trimming took off 6 bases at V and 6 bases at J, with 11 bases between the two ends. Looked up from germline, CDR1 is MNHEY and CDR2 is SMNVEV (reference sequence). The CDR3 sequence is 12 residues long. Here the CDR3 DNA reads TGTGCCAGCAGCGGAATACCGGCTGAAGCTTTCTTT. This sequence encodes CASSGIPAEAFF.

The chain has TRBV5-1 and TRBJ1-4; D not resolved. Germline V gene lookup returns CDR1 SGHRS and CDR2 YFSETQ. This CDR3 is 15 amino acids long. V lost 0 bases, J lost 0 bases, and 6 bases lay in between. CDR3 sequence (DNA): TGCGCCAGCAGCTTGGAGCTGTCAACTAATGAAAAACTGTTTTTT. This translates into CASSLELSTNEKLFF.

The chain recombines TRBV6-1 with TRBJ2-5; D not resolved. V dropped 2 bases and J dropped 5 bases, with 15 bases sitting between them. The CDR3 length is 15 residues. Germline V gives CDR1 MNHNS, CDR2 SASEGT. CDR3 DNA: TGTGCCAGCAGTGAAATGTCAGGATCGTGGGAGACCCAGTACTTC. It yields the protein CASSEMSGSWETQYF.

V usage is TRBV7-9 and J usage is TRBJ2-5, with 8 bases identical to TRBD1. The V gene end was trimmed by 5 bases and the J gene end by 2 bases; junction bases not matched to a gene: 7. Germline assignment: CDR1 SEHNR and CDR2 FQNEAQ (reference sequence). CDR3 size: 15 residues. CDR3 in DNA: TGTGCCAGCAGCCCCGGACAGGGTATTCAAGAGACCCAGTACTTC. Encoded protein: CASSPGQGIQETQYF.

As concerns this clone: Germline and junction disagree at one end, which may indicate a read error. The chain employs TRBV3-1 (or the pseudogene TRBV3-2) and TRBJ1-5; weak D call: TRBD1 (6 bases). The germline V gene encodes CDR1 LGHDT and CDR2 YNNKEL (reference sequence). This CDR3 contains 14 residues. The CDR3 DNA follows: TGTGCCAGCAGCCCACGACAGGCCAATGAGCCCCAGCATTTT. This encodes CASSPRQANEPQHF.

V is TRBV3-1 (or the pseudogene TRBV3-2) and J is TRBJ1-2, with D uncertain. The CDR3 has 17 residues. Trimming took 2 bases from V and 2 from J, leaving 18 bases between them. Germline V gene data show CDR1 as LGHDT and CDR2 as YNNKEL (reference sequence). CDR3 DNA: TGTGCCAGCAGCCAATCGGCAAGGTCCTCATTGAACTATGGCTACACCTTC. Translation: CASSQSARSSLNYGYTF.

CDR3 residues: CASSQFAGGRGGYTF. CDR3 DNA: TGTGCCAGCAGCCAATTTGCGGGGGGAAGGGGTGGCTACACCTTC. The chain carries TRBV3-1 (or the pseudogene TRBV3-2) and TRBJ1-2; TRBD1 might be the D (5 bases). The CDR3 length is 15 residues. CDR1 LGHDT and CDR2 YNNKEL come from the germline V gene (reference sequence). V lost 2 bases, J lost 7 bases, and 17 bases lay in between.

This chain links TRBV6-1 with TRBJ2-3; D could derive from TRBD1 or TRBD2 (5 bases each). From germline, CDR1 is MNHNS and CDR2 SASEGT. The CDR3 contains 17 residues. V lost 0 bases and J lost 1, with 14 bases in between. The CDR3 sequence is CASSEAPGGQGTDTQYF. The CDR3 DNA reads TGTGCCAGCAGTGAAGCGCCTGGGGGTCAGGGCACAGATACGCAGTATTTT.